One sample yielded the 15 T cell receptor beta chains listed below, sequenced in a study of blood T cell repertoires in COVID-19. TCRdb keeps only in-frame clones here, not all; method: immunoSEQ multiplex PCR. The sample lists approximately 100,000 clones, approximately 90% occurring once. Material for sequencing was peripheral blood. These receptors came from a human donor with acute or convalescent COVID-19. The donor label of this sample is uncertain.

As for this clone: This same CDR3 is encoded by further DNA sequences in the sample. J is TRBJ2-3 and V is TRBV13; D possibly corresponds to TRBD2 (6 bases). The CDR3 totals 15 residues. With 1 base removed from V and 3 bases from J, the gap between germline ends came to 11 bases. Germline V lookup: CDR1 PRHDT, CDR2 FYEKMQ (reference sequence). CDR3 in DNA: TGTGCCAGCAGCTTAGCGGGAGTAAGTACAGATACGCAGTATTTT. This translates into CASSLAGVSTDTQYF.

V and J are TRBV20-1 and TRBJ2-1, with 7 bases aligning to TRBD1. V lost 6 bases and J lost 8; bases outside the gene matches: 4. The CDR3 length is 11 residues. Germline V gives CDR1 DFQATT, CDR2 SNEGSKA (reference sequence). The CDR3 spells CSADRADEQFF. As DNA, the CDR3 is TGCAGTGCAGACAGGGCCGATGAGCAGTTCTTC.

CDR3 bases: TGCGCCAGCAGCCTGGACAGCCGCAACGCTGAAGCTTTCTTT. Amino acid sequence: CASSLDSRNAEAFF. This chain connects TRBV5-1 to TRBJ1-1; tentatively, D is TRBD1 (6 bases). The germline V gene encodes CDR1 SGHRS and CDR2 YFSETQ. CDR3 length: 14 residues. V lost 4 bases, J lost 6 bases, and 16 bases lay in between.

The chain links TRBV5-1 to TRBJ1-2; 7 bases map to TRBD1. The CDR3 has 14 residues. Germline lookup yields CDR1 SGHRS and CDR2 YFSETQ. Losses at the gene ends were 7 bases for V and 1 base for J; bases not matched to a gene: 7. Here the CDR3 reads CASAGGQDNYGYTF. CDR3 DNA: TGCGCCAGCGCTGGCGGACAGGATAACTATGGCTACACCTTC.

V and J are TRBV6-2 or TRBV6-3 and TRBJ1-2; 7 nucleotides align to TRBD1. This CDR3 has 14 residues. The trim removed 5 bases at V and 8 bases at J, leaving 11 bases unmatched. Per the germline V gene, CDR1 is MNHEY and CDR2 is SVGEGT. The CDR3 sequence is CASSRQGIFLGYTF. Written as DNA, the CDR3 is TGTGCCAGCAGTCGACAGGGAATTTTCTTGGGCTACACCTTC.

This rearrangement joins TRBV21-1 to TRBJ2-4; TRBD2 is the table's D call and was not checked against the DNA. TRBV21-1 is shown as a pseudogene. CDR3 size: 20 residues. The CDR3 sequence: CASSLEVAGGRGVAKNIQYF. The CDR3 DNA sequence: TGTGCCAGCAGCCTCGAAGTAGCGGGGGGCCGGGGGGTGGCCAAAAACATTCAGTACTTC.

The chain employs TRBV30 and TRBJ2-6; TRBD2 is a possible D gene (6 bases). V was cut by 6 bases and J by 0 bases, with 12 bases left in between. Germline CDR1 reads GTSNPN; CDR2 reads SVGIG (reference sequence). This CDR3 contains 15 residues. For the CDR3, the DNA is TGTGCCTGCTCGGGAGAGAGCTCTGGGGCCAACGTCCTGACTTTC. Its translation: CACSGESSGANVLTF.

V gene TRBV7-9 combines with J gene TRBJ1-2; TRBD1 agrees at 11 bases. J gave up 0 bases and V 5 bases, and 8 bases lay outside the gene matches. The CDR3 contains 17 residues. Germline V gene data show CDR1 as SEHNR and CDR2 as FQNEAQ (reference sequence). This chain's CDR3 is CASSPGTGGRANYGYTF. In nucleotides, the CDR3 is TGTGCCAGCAGCCCAGGGACAGGGGGGCGAGCTAACTATGGCTACACCTTC.

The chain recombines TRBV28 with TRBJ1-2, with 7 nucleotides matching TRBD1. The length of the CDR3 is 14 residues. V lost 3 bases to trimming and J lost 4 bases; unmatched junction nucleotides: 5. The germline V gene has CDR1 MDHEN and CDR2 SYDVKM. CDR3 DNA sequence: TGTGCCAGCAGTTTCCGGACAGGTTCCTATGGCTACACCTTC. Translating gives CASSFRTGSYGYTF.

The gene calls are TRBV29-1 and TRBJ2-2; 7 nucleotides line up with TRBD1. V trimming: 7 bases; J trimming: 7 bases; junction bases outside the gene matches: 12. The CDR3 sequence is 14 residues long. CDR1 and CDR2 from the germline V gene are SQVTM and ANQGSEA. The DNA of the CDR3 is TGCAGCGGACGAGACAGGGAGAGTGGCGGGGAGCTGTTTTTT. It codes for CSGRDRESGGELFF.

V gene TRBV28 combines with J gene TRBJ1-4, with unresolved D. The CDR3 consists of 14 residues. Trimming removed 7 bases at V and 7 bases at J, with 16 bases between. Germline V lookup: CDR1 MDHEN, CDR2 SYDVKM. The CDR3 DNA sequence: TGTGCCAGCATGGTGGAATCGGGAAGTGAAAAACTGTTTTTT. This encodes CASMVESGSEKLFF.

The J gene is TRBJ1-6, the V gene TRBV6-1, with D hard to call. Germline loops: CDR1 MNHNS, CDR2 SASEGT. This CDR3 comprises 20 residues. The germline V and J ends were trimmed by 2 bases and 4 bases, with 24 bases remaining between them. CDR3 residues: CASSEPGQVGLRLYNSPLHF. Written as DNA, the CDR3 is TGTGCCAGCAGTGAACCTGGGCAGGTGGGCCTGCGTCTATATAATTCACCCCTCCACTTT.

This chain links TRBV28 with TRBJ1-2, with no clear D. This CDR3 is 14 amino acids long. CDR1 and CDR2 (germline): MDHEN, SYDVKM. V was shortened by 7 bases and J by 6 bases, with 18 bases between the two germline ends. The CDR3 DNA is TGTGCCAGCAAACCTTCTAGGGAGTCGCATGGCTACACCTTC. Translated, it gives CASKPSRESHGYTF.

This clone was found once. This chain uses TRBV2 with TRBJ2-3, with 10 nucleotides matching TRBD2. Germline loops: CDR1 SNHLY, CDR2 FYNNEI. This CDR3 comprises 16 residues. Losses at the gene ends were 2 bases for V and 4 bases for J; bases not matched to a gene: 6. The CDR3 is CASSEWASGSSDTQYF. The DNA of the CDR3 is TGTGCCAGCAGTGAATGGGCTAGCGGGAGTTCAGATACGCAGTATTTT.

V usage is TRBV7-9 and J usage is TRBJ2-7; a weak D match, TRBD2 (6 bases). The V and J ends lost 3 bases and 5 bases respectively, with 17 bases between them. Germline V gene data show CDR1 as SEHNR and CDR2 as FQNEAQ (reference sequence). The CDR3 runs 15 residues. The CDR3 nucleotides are TGTGCCAGCAGCTTTGGAATGGGGGGAGTCGACGAGCAGTACTTC. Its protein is CASSFGMGGVDEQYF. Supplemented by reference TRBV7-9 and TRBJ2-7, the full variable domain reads DTGVSQNPRHKITKRGQNVTFRCDPISEHNRLYWYRQTLGQGPEFLTYFQNEAQLEKSRLLSDRFSAERPKGSFSTLEIQRTEQGDSAMYLCASSFGMGGVDEQYFGPGTRLTVT.